This T cell receptor (beta chain) appears in the sequencing data of a study of post-analysis software for immune sequencing data (dated by TCRdb to between 2015 and 2016). Regarding the complete study: Recorded disease courses included relapsing-remitting, secondary progressive and progressive-relapsing multiple sclerosis, with some patients lacking subtype annotation. A subset of samples was prepared in parallel using single-end sample barcoding, then pooled and co-amplified after Illumina adapter ligation. The multiple sclerosis patient repertoires were compared with 11 previously published healthy control repertoires from donors aged about 6 to 26 years. Study-level results and caveats: Normalized Chao1 diversity was significantly lower in multiple sclerosis patients than controls, suggesting substantial peripheral T-cell clonal expansion. Strong co-clustering of samples prepared in the same batch was shown by direct clustering with F measure, prompting a batch-effect correction. The control group was slightly older than the multiple sclerosis patient group. Significantly higher frequencies in patients than in controls were found for five TRBV segments, including TRBV5-6, TRBV5-1 and TRBV20-1.

Comments on this clonotype: The specificity of this receptor is unknown. There are no base qualities to consult, and no much larger clone falls within one base.

To demonstrate the VDJtools post-analysis software, TCR beta repertoires were profiled from the peripheral blood of about 14 young patients with multiple sclerosis. The multiple sclerosis patients were children and adolescents ranging in age from 6 to 15 years. V is cut back by 3 bases and J by 6 bases, with 5 bases in the junction unmatched. The CDR3 starts with the cysteine, ends with the phenylalanine, and has 14 residues. The DNA shown is the 42-base CDR3, in frame from base 1. For CDR1 and CDR2, the germline V gene (reference sequence) lists SEHNR and FQNEAQ. Receptor libraries were prepared by PCR. The instrument was an Illumina HiSeq 2500. To reduce PCR and sequencing biases, unique molecular identifiers were built into the TCR beta cDNA libraries. Per 1 to 10 million input T cells, 500,000 or so cDNA molecules were obtained, such that each molecule approximated one T cell. The patient libraries were prepared and sequenced with the same protocol used for the earlier healthy control dataset. Within a given batch, samples were prepared together, multiplexed and sequenced on the same HiSeq lane. As for how the authors treated the data: MIGEC was used to process the raw barcoded reads, and molecular identifier groups with only a single read were discarded before consensus assembly and CDR3 extraction. Clonotype tables were post-analysed with VDJtools, and diversity was normalized by down-sampling all datasets to the smallest sample size. To correct batch-related cross-sample contamination, repertoire overlap clustering matched CDR3 amino acid sequences but not nucleotide sequences. TCRdb took the public reads, trimmed them with fastp at Q25, ran MiXCR for clone calling and kept in-frame beta chains. Rows are combined by CDR3 protein, so each entry shows the most common genes and DNA. The V and J calls follow TCRdb's processing rather than the paper's. Here the sample has roughly 800,000 distinct CDR3 sequences; 53% occur a single time. The leading ten clones occupy approximately 4.5% of the sample.

This clonotype was obtained from a girl under 18 with multiple sclerosis. Recombination connected TRBV7-9 to TRBJ2-7, and TRBD1 aligns with 10 junction nucleotides. Sequencing input: blood. For the CDR3, the sequence is CASSLDRGATEQYF. In nucleotides, the sequence is TGTGCCAGCAGCTTGGACAGGGGGGCGACCGAGCAGTACTTC.